The entry that follows covers one TCR beta chain sequence. Antigen specificity is unknown. The protocol was immunoSEQ multiplex PCR, while the TCRdb copy is restricted to in-frame clones and leaves out a portion. The table records tens of thousands of clones, about 91% of them present only once. This entry is derived from a study of T cell responses to AZD1222 COVID-19 vaccine. This CDR3 spans 15 amino acids. V lost 0 bases, J lost 6 bases, and 12 bases lay in between. Germline CDR1 is MGHRA and CDR2 is YSYEKL. Study-level points and caveats: Among those given AZD1222, only 6 or 7 were seropositive at baseline.

The V and J genes are TRBV4-1 and TRBJ2-1; D remains unclear. The sequence was collected from an adult in good health. This sample comprised peripheral blood, obtained on day 0 of AZD1222 vaccination. The CDR3 sequence: CASSQDINTGNEQFF. DNA of the CDR3: TGCGCCAGCAGCCAAGATATCAATACGGGCAATGAGCAGTTCTTC.